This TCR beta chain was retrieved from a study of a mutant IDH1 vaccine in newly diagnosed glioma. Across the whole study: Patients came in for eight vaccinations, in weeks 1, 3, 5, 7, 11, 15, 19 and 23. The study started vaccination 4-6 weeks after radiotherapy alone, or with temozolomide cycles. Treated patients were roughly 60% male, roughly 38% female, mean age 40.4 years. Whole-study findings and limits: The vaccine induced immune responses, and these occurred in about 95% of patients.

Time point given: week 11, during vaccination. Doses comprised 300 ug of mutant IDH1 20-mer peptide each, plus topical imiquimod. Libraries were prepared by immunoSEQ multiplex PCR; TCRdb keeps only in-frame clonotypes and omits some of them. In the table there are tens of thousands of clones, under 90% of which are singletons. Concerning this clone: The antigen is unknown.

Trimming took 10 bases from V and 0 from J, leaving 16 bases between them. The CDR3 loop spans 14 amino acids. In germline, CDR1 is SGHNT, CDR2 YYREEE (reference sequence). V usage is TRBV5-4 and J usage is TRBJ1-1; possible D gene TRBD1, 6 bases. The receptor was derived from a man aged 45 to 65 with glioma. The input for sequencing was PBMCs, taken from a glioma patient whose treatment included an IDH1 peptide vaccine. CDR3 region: CAYRGGSMNTEAFF. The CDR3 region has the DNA TGTGCCTATCGGGGGGGCTCGATGAACACTGAAGCTTTCTTT.